This T cell receptor (beta chain) was sequenced for a study of PD-1 blockade in mismatch repair-deficient tumors. Looking at the study overall: All were previously treated, progressing patients with approximately 12 mismatch repair-deficient cancer types.

The TCR-sequenced patients were a few responders to pembrolizumab. Only one count was recorded for this clone. Only in-frame clones appear in the TCRdb table, and some are missing; sequencing was by immunoSEQ multiplex PCR. The sample lists 25,000 to 30,000 clones, approximately 84% occurring once. Germline V gene lookup returns CDR1 LNHDA and CDR2 SQIVND (reference sequence). V lost 2 bases to trimming and J lost 3 bases, with 7 bases between them. The CDR3 has 13 residues. This sample comprised PBMCs, obtained before pembrolizumab treatment. V and J are TRBV19 and TRBJ2-5; possible D gene TRBD1, 5 bases. The receptor comes from an adult with mismatch repair-deficient cancer. CDR3 amino acids: CASSIMDKETQYF. As DNA, the CDR3 is TGTGCCAGTAGTATAATGGACAAAGAGACCCAGTACTTC.